This entry lists 3 T cell receptor beta chains sequenced from one sample in a study of blood T cells in healthy people across ages. The use of a sample-barcoded 5' primer and a J-beta primer mix characterized a second PCR of about 7 to 12 cycles. TCRdb reprocessed the 5' RACE reads via MiXCR and lists one record per CDR3 protein. The top ten clones hold roughly 34% of a sample with hundreds of thousands of distinct CDR3 sequences, roughly 50% of them seen once. The sample comprised blood. The receptors stem from a man aged 60-69 years in good health.

The J gene is TRBJ2-3, the V gene TRBV2; no definite D call. Per the germline V gene, CDR1 is SNHLY and CDR2 is FYNNEI. The CDR3 spans 12 residues. With 6 bases removed from V and 2 bases from J, the gap between germline ends came to 6 bases. Here the CDR3 reads CASRPYTDTQYF. For the CDR3, the DNA is TGTGCCAGCAGACCTTACACAGATACGCAGTATTTT.

This clonotype was observed a handful of times. This chain links TRBV28 with TRBJ2-3; D might be TRBD2 (6 bases). CDR3 size: 14 residues. The germline V and J ends were trimmed by 3 bases and 1 base, with 8 bases remaining between them. Germline V gene lookup returns CDR1 MDHEN and CDR2 SYDVKM. CDR3 in amino acids: CASSLTRRTDTQYF. DNA for the CDR3: TGTGCCAGCAGTTTGACTAGACGCACAGATACGCAGTATTTT.

V and J are TRBV6-2 or TRBV6-3 and TRBJ2-1; a weak D match, TRBD2 (6 bases). CDR3 size: 17 residues. V was cut by 4 bases and J by 5 bases, with 21 bases left in between. Germline loops: CDR1 MNHEY, CDR2 SVGEGT. CDR3 sequence: CASSSLARGGGHNEQFF. The CDR3 bases are TGTGCCAGCAGTTCCCTTGCTCGGGGTGGAGGGCACAATGAGCAGTTCTTC.